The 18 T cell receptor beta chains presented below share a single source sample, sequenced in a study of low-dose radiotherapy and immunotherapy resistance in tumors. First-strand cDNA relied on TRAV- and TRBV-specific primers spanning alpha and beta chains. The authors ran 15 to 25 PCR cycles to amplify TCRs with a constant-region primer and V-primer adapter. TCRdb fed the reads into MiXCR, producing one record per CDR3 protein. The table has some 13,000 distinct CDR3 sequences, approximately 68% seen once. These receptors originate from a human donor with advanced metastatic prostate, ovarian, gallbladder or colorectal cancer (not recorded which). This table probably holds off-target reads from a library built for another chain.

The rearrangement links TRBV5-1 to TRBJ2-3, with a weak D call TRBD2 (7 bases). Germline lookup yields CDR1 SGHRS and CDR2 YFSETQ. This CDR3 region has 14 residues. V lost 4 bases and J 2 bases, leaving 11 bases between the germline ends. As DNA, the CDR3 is TGCGCCAGCAGCCTGGGGGGGCTCACAGATACGCAGTATTTT. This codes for CASSLGGLTDTQYF. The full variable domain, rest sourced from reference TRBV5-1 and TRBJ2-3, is KAGVTQTPRYLIKTRGQQVTLSCSPISGHRSVSWYQQTPGQGLQFLFEYFSETQRNKGNFPGRFSGRQFSNSRSEMNVSTLELGDSALYLCASSLGGLTDTQYFGPGTRLTVL.

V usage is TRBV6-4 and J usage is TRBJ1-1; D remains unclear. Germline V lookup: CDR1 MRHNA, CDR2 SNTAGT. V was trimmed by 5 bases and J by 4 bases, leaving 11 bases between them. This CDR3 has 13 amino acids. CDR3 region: CASSSGVGTEAFF. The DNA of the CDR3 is TGTGCCAGCAGTTCCGGGGTGGGCACTGAAGCTTTCTTT.

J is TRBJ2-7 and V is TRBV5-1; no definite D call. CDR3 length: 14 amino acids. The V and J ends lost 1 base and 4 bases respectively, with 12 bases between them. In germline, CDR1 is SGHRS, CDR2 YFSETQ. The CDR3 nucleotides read TGCGCCAGCAGCTTGTCTGGGGAAGGGTACGAGCAGTACTTC. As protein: CASSLSGEGYEQYF.

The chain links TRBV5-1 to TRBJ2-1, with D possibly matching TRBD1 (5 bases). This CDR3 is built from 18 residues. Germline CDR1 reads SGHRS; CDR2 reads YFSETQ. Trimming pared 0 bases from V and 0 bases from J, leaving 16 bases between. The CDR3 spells CASSLGDRSSYSYNEQFF. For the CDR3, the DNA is TGCGCCAGCAGCTTGGGAGACAGATCGTCGTACTCCTACAATGAGCAGTTCTTC.

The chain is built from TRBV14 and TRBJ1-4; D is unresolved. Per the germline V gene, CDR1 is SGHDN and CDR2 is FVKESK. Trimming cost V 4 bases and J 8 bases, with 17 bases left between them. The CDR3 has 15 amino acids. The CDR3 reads CASSRAGQDNEKLFF. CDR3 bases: TGTGCCAGCAGCCGGGCCGGTCAGGATAACGAAAAACTGTTTTTT.

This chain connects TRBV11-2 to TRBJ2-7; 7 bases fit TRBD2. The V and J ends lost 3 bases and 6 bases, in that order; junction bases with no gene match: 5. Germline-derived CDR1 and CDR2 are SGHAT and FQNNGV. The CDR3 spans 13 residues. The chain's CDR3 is CASSFGLVVEQYF. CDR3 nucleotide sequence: TGTGCCAGCAGCTTCGGACTAGTCGTCGAGCAGTACTTC.

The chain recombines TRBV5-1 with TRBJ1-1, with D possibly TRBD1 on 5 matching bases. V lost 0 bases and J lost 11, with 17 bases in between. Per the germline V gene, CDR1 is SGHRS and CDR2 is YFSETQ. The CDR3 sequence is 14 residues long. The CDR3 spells CASSLVGTARLAFF. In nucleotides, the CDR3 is TGCGCCAGCAGCTTGGTCGGGACGGCAAGACTGGCTTTCTTT.

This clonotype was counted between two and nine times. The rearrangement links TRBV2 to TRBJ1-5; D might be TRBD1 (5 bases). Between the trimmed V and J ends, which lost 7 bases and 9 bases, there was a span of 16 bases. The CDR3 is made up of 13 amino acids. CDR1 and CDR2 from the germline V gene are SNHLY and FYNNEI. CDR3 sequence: CASNDGTPMPQHF. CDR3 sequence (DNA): TGTGCCAGCAATGACGGGACTCCGATGCCCCAGCATTTT.

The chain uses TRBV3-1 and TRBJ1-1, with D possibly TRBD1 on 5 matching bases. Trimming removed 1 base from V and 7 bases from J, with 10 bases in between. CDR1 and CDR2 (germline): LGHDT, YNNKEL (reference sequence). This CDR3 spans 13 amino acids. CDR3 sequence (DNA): TGTGCCAGCAGCCAAGGCAGGGTCGGTGAAGCTTTCTTT. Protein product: CASSQGRVGEAFF.

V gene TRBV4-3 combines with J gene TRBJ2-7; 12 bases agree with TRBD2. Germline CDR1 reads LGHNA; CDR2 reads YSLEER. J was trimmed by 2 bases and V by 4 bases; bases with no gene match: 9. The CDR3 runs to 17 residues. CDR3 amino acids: CASSPSRLAGVTYEQYF. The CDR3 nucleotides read TGCGCCAGCAGCCCGAGCAGACTAGCGGGGGTAACCTACGAGCAGTACTTC.

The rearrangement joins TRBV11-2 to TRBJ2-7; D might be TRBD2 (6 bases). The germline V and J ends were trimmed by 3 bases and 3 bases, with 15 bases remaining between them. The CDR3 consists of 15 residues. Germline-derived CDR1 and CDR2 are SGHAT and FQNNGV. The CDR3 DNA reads TGTGCCAGCAGCTTGGTACCGGGAGCAGACTACGAGCAGTACTTC. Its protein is CASSLVPGADYEQYF.

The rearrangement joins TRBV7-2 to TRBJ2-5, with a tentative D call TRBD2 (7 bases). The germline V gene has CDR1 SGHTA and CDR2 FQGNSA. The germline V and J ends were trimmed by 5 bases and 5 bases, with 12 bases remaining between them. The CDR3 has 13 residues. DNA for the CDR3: TGTGCCAGCAGCCGGGGGGCTAGGGAGACCCAGTACTTC. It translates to CASSRGARETQYF.

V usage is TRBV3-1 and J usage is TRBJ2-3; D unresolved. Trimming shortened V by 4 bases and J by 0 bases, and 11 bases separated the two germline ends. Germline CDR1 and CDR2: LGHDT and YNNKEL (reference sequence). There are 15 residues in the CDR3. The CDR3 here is CASSPYGESTDTQYF. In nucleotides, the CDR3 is TGTGCCAGCAGCCCATACGGAGAAAGCACAGATACGCAGTATTTT.

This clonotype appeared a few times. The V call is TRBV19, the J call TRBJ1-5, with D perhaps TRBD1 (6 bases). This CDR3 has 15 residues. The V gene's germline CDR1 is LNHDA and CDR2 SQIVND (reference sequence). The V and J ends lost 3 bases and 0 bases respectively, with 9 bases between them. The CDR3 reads CASSMGAYSNQPQHF. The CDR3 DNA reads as TGTGCCAGTAGTATGGGGGCATATAGCAATCAGCCCCAGCATTTT.

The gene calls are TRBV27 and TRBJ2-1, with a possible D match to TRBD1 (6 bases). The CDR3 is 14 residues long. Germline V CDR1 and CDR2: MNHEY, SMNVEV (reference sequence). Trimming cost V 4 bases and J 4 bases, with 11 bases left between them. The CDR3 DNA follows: TGTGCCAGCAGTTGGGGGCGAGGGTACAATGAGCAGTTCTTC. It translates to CASSWGRGYNEQFF.

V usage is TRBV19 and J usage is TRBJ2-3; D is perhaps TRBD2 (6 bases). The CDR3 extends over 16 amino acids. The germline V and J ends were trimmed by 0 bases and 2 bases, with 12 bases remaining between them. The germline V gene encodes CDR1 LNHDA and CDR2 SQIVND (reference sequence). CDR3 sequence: CASSIDRGRNTDTQYF. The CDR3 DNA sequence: TGTGCCAGTAGTATAGATCGGGGGAGGAACACAGATACGCAGTATTTT.

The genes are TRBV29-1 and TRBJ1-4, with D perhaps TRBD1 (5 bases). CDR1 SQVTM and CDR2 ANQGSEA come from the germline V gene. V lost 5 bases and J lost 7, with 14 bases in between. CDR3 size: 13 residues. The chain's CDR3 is CSVTGRLGEKLFF. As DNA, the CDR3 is TGCAGCGTTACGGGACGATTGGGTGAAAAACTGTTTTTT. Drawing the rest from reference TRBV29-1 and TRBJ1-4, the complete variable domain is SAVISQKPSRDICQRGTSLTIQCQVDSQVTMMFWYRQQPGQSLTLIATANQGSEATYESGFVIDKFPISRPNLTFSTLTVSNMSPEDSSIYLCSVTGRLGEKLFFGSGTQLSVL.

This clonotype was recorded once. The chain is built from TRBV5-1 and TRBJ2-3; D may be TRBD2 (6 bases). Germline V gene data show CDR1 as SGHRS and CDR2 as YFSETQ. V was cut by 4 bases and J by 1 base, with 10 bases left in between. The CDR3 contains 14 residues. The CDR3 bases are TGCGCCAGCAGCGCGGGGCCTGGCACAGATACGCAGTATTTT. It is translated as CASSAGPGTDTQYF.